This paragraph covers one TCR beta chain sequence. The source of the sample is a study of blood T cell repertoires in COVID-19. The wider study: COVID-19 samples from acute and convalescent phases originated in the United States, Italy and Spain.

The authors' processing: From reference gene primer amplification, estimates of nucleated cell counts were derived. Here immunoSEQ multiplex PCR was the method, and the copy in TCRdb shows in-frame clones only, minus some. The V and J calls and the clone size are those of that table, but D and trimming were determined from the DNA. This table has fewer than 350,000 clones, around nine tenths appearing once. Germline trimming cut 3 bases from V and 1 base from J; bases unmatched to any gene: 7. The CDR3 runs 16 residues. Germline lookup yields CDR1 MNHEY and CDR2 SVGAGI. This study enrolled people aged about 18 to 90 from under 25 US geographic areas.

The TCR originated in a middle-aged woman who had recovered from COVID-19. Source material: PBMCs or T cells enriched from blood (not recorded which). V is TRBV6-5 and J is TRBJ2-3, with TRBD2 identical over 7 bases. The CDR3 is CASSYRGAGGTDTQYF. The DNA of the CDR3 is TGTGCCAGCAGTTATAGGGGTGCGGGGGGCACAGATACGCAGTATTTT.